The 29 T cell receptor beta chains below all came from one sample that was sequenced in a study of T cells in Graves' hyperthyroidism and ophthalmopathy (dated by TCRdb to between 2017 and 2020). The library relied on multiplex PCR. Sequencing was carried out with an Illumina HiSeq 2000. Amplification of TCR beta CDR3 regions was carried out from RNA transcripts. A first-round RT-PCR of the TCR CDR3 used the HTBI primer set with the Qiagen OneStep RT-PCR kit. The raw public reads went through TCRdb reprocessing: fastp at Q25, MiXCR clone calling, in-frame beta chains kept. Duplicate CDR3 protein sequences are folded into a single record with the most common DNA and genes. This sample is represented by 20,000 to 30,000 distinct CDR3 sequences; 45% to 50% of them were singletons. The leading ten clones occupy about 25% of the sample. Sequencing input: blood. The receptors here all came from a woman in her forties with Graves' hyperthyroidism that later progressed to Graves' ophthalmopathy.

The CDR3 DNA is TGTGCCAGCAGTACAGGATGGAACACCGGGGAGCTGTTTTTT. Its translation: CASSTGWNTGELFF. V usage is TRBV6-5 and J usage is TRBJ2-2; a weak D match, TRBD1 (5 bases). Trimming took off 5 bases at V and 1 base at J, with 8 bases between the two ends. The CDR3 runs to 14 residues. Germline V gene lookup returns CDR1 MNHEY and CDR2 SVGAGI.

This clonotype was detected many times. The J gene is TRBJ2-1, the V gene TRBV11-3; D not resolved. The CDR3 contains 15 residues. Germline V gene lookup returns CDR1 SGHNT and CDR2 YENEEA. V lost 1 base to trimming and J lost 0 bases, with 7 bases between them. This chain's CDR3 is CASSLVGGSYNEQFF. The DNA for the CDR3 is TGTGCCAGCAGCTTAGTGGGCGGCTCCTACAATGAGCAGTTCTTC.

This clonotype was observed many times. This chain uses TRBV20-1 with TRBJ2-7; 10 bases agree with TRBD2. J lost 0 bases, V lost 2 bases, and 7 bases had no gene match. CDR3 length: 16 amino acids. CDR1 DFQATT and CDR2 SNEGSKA come from the germline V gene (reference sequence). CDR3 region: CSARTGTSASSYEQYF. As DNA, the CDR3 is TGCAGTGCTAGAACAGGGACTAGCGCGAGCTCCTACGAGCAGTACTTC.

The chain employs TRBV5-1 and TRBJ2-2; 7 positions agree with TRBD1. This CDR3 is 15 amino acids long. The ends lost 0 bases at V and 4 bases at J; junction bases unmatched: 3. Germline V gives CDR1 SGHRS, CDR2 YFSETQ. This CDR3 reads CASSLAGTVTGELFF. In nucleotides, the CDR3 is TGCGCCAGCAGCTTGGCCGGGACAGTCACCGGGGAGCTGTTTTTT.

This clonotype was counted many times. The chain links TRBV4-1 to TRBJ2-7; D may match TRBD1 or TRBD2 (6 bases each). This CDR3 comprises 14 residues. Germline V CDR1 and CDR2: MGHRA, YSYEKL. Trimming removed 1 base from V and 4 bases from J, with 11 bases in between. CDR3 region: CASSQAGAGYEQYF. In DNA form, the CDR3 reads TGCGCCAGCAGCCAAGCGGGGGCCGGTTACGAGCAGTACTTC.

This clonotype was found many times. This sequence joins TRBV12-3 or TRBV12-4 and TRBJ1-5; perhaps TRBD1 as D (5 bases). This CDR3 spans 14 amino acids. Trimming took off 7 bases at V and 7 bases at J, with 17 bases between the two ends. DNA of the CDR3: TGTGCCAGCACCTTGGGGCAGGCTAGGCAGCCCCAGCATTTT. Protein: CASTLGQARQPQHF.

This clonotype was seen ten or more times. The V gene is TRBV5-1, the J gene TRBJ2-1, with D possibly being TRBD1 (5 bases). The germline V gene encodes CDR1 SGHRS and CDR2 YFSETQ. This CDR3 spans 15 amino acids. V was clipped by 0 bases and J by 4 bases, with 11 bases between them. The CDR3 sequence is CASSLDWTLYNEQFF. CDR3 coding DNA: TGCGCCAGCAGCTTGGACTGGACACTTTACAATGAGCAGTTCTTC.

The chain combines TRBV7-3 with TRBJ2-1, with 8 bases matching TRBD2. This CDR3 has 14 amino acids. After removal of 4 bases from V and 3 bases from J, the junction contained 2 bases not matched to a gene. The germline CDR1 and CDR2 sequences are SGHTA and FQGTGA. The CDR3 region has the DNA TGTGCCAGCAGCTCCGGGACTAGCTACAATGAGCAGTTCTTC. Translation: CASSSGTSYNEQFF.

The rearrangement links TRBV20-1 to TRBJ2-3; TRBD2 agrees at 11 bases. This CDR3 contains 17 residues. The germline gives CDR1 DFQATT, CDR2 SNEGSKA (reference sequence). The trim removed 2 bases at V and 11 bases at J, leaving 18 bases unmatched. CDR3 in amino acids: CSARHRLAGRSYNEQYF. The CDR3 DNA follows: TGCAGTGCTAGACACCGACTAGCGGGACGATCCTACAATGAGCAGTATTTT.

The chain employs TRBV5-1 and TRBJ2-3; D gene uncertain. Trimming took 3 bases from V and 1 from J, leaving 15 bases between them. This CDR3 comprises 16 residues. Germline CDR1 reads SGHRS; CDR2 reads YFSETQ. In DNA form, the CDR3 reads TGCGCCAGCAGCTCGGAACAGTTTGCCCGCACAGATACGCAGTATTTT. It codes for CASSSEQFARTDTQYF. Full variable domain (missing parts from reference TRBV5-1 and TRBJ2-3): KAGVTQTPRYLIKTRGQQVTLSCSPISGHRSVSWYQQTPGQGLQFLFEYFSETQRNKGNFPGRFSGRQFSNSRSEMNVSTLELGDSALYLCASSSEQFARTDTQYFGPGTRLTVL.

This clonotype was found many times. J is TRBJ2-2 and V is TRBV28; 10 bases agree with TRBD2. Germline CDR1 reads MDHEN; CDR2 reads SYDVKM. There are 17 residues in the CDR3. J was trimmed by 10 bases and V by 6 bases; bases with no gene match: 17. DNA for the CDR3: TGTGCCAGCAGCTTGGCCTTACTAGCGGGGCACACACAGGAGCTGTTTTTT. Its protein is CASSLALLAGHTQELFF.

For the CDR3, the DNA is TGTGCCAGCAGGAGGGCGGGTGCCACAGATACGCAGTATTTT. Its translation is CASRRAGATDTQYF. V is TRBV7-9 and J is TRBJ2-3, with D possibly being TRBD2 (5 bases). Germline V lookup: CDR1 SEHNR, CDR2 FQNEAQ (reference sequence). V dropped 6 bases and J dropped 2 bases, with 12 bases sitting between them. This CDR3 has 14 amino acids.

The CDR3 protein is CASSLITAYNSPLHF. The CDR3 nucleotides read TGTGCCAGCAGCTTGATTACAGCCTATAATTCACCCCTCCACTTT. V is TRBV5-6 and J is TRBJ1-6; D is undetermined. Germline V gene sequence: CDR1 SGHDT, CDR2 YYEEEE. The CDR3 has 15 amino acids. V dropped 1 base and J dropped 2 bases, with 7 bases sitting between them. Looking up the rest from reference TRBV5-6 and TRBJ1-6 gives the full variable domain: DAGVTQSPTHLIKTRGQQVTLRCSPKSGHDTVSWYQQALGQGPQFIFQYYEEEERQRGNFPDRFSGHQFPNYSSELNVNALLLGDSALYLCASSLITAYNSPLHFGNGTRLTVT.

Comment on this clonotype: Compared with germline, one end of the junction differs, possibly owing to a read error. The chain recombines TRBV5-8 with TRBJ2-7; maybe TRBD1 (6 bases). The CDR3 totals 14 residues. Germline CDR1 SGHTS, CDR2 YDEGEE. CDR3 DNA: TGTGCAAGCAGCTTGCGAACAGGGATTCACGAGCAGTACTTC. It specifies CASSLRTGIHEQYF. Full variable domain (outside the CDR3, taken from reference TRBV5-8 and TRBJ2-7): EAGVTQSPTHLIKTRGQQATLRCSPISGHTSVYWYQQALGLGLQFLLWYDEGEERNRGNFPPRFSGRQFPNYSSELNVNALELEDSALYLCASSLRTGIHEQYFGPGTRLTVT.

With regard to this clonotype: The CDR3 end shows no conserved phenylalanine or tryptophan, and so a read error is likely. This chain joins TRBV5-8 and TRBJ2-7, with 7 bases lining up with TRBD1. The CDR3 covers 16 residues. Germline V CDR1 and CDR2: SGHTS, YDEGEE. V dropped 4 bases and J dropped 2; count of bases not matched to a gene: 12. The CDR3 bases are TGTGCCAGCAGCCAAGCGAGTGACAGGGTGACCTACGAGCAGTACCTC. This translates into CASSQASDRVTYEQYL.

Details on this clonotype: The CDR3 does not end in the conserved phenylalanine or tryptophan, so this is likely a read error. It is unclear where the CDR3 begins or ends on the DNA, so no DNA is shown, and the CDR3 is as TCRdb lists it. The chain joins TRBV6-5 to TRBJ2-1; TRBD2 is the table's D call and was not checked against the DNA. CDR1 and CDR2 from the germline V gene are MNHEY and SVGAGI. The CDR3 spans 8 residues, counting both ends. The CDR3 reads CASTLQAG.

A note on this clonotype: At one end, the junction sequence differs from germline, possibly due to a read error. This chain joins TRBV5-1 and TRBJ1-1; possibly TRBD1 for D (6 bases). The length of the CDR3 is 15 residues. Germline V gene lookup returns CDR1 SGHRS and CDR2 YFSETQ. CDR3 in DNA: TGCGCCCGCAGCTTGGGGGGCGCGCGTGGCACGGAAGCTTTCTTT. As protein: CARSLGGARGTEAFF.

This clonotype is deemed medium-sized. The rearrangement uses TRBV7-8 and TRBJ1-5; D call uncertain. Per the germline V gene, CDR1 is SGHVS and CDR2 is FQNEAQ. The CDR3 is made up of 13 amino acids. Trimming pared 1 base from V and 11 bases from J, leaving 12 bases between. CDR3 nucleotide sequence: TGTGCCAGCAGCTTAGGGCCCCTCCTGTCCCAGCATTTT. Translating gives CASSLGPLLSQHF.

Ten or more counts support this clonotype. The genes are TRBV29-1 and TRBJ2-1; the match to TRBD2 covers 10 bases. In germline, CDR1 is SQVTM, CDR2 ANQGSEA. This CDR3 region has 17 residues. The trim removed 3 bases at V and 2 bases at J, leaving 10 bases unmatched. Here the CDR3 reads CSVDSSIAGGTYNEQFF. CDR3 DNA sequence: TGCAGCGTTGACTCAAGTATAGCGGGAGGTACCTACAATGAGCAGTTCTTC.

Remarks on this clonotype: A read error may be the cause here, since a much bigger clone is one base away. The genes are TRBV5-6 and TRBJ2-7; weak D call: TRBD2 (7 bases). The CDR3 spans 14 residues. The V end lost 0 bases, the J end lost 6 bases, and 13 bases lay between the germline ends. Germline CDR1 is SGHDT and CDR2 is YYEEEE. The CDR3 DNA reads TGTGCCAGCAGCTTGGCGGGGAGGGGGGGCGAGCAGTACTTC. This codes for CASSLAGRGGEQYF.

This rearrangement joins TRBV3-1 to TRBJ2-1, with D hard to call. Deletions cut 0 bases from V and 6 bases from J, with 12 bases between. The length of the CDR3 is 15 residues. Germline V gives CDR1 LGHDT, CDR2 YNNKEL (reference sequence). This CDR3 reads CASSQDLQPGNEQFF. The CDR3 DNA sequence: TGTGCCAGCAGCCAAGATCTCCAGCCGGGCAATGAGCAGTTCTTC.

The rearrangement uses TRBV7-9 and TRBJ1-2, with TRBD1 identical over 9 bases. The CDR3 has 14 amino acids. Per germline, CDR1 SEHNR and CDR2 FQNEAQ (reference sequence). Germline trimming cut 6 bases from V and 4 bases from J; bases unmatched to any gene: 6. CDR3 loop: CASRTGQGSYGYTF. In nucleotides, the CDR3 is TGTGCCAGCAGAACGGGACAGGGAAGCTATGGCTACACCTTC.

The table lists this clonotype with a few counts. V usage is TRBV29-1 and J usage is TRBJ2-1; 7 bases match TRBD2. With 2 bases clipped from V and 7 bases from J, the junction kept 8 bases outside the gene matches. The CDR3 has 14 residues. Germline-derived CDR1 and CDR2 are SQVTM and ANQGSEA. The CDR3 DNA reads as TGCAGCGTTGAACCAGCGGGAACGGTTAATGAGCAGTTCTTC. Amino acid sequence: CSVEPAGTVNEQFF.

V is TRBV2 and J is TRBJ2-2; D is perhaps TRBD1 (9 bases). CDR1 is SNHLY and CDR2 is FYNNEI in the germline V gene. This CDR3 contains 17 residues. Trimming pared 6 bases from V and 6 bases from J, leaving 23 bases between. In DNA, the CDR3 is TGTGCCAGCAGAGGACAGGGGACTAGAGGTAGGTCCGGGGAGCTGTTTTTT. It is translated as CASRGQGTRGRSGELFF.

J is TRBJ2-3 and V is TRBV20-1; 11 bases are shared with TRBD2. CDR3 length: 16 residues. Germline V gives CDR1 DFQATT, CDR2 SNEGSKA (reference sequence). The ends lost 2 bases at V and 4 bases at J; junction bases unmatched: 8. The CDR3 bases are TGCAGTGCTAGATCGACTAGCGGGGTTCCTCCAGATACGCAGTATTTT. It codes for CSARSTSGVPPDTQYF.

This clonotype showed up many times. V usage is TRBV25-1 and J usage is TRBJ2-3, with no clear D. Germline assignment: CDR1 MGHDK and CDR2 SYGVNS. The germline V and J ends were trimmed by 3 bases and 2 bases, with 3 bases remaining between them. This CDR3 region has 12 residues. This CDR3 reads CASSEHTDTQYF. CDR3 nucleotide sequence: TGTGCCAGCAGTGAGCACACAGATACGCAGTATTTT.

This clonotype was seen a single time. The J gene is TRBJ2-1, the V gene TRBV15; D is uncertain. Per the germline V gene, CDR1 is LNHNV and CDR2 is YYDKDF (reference sequence). This CDR3 contains 11 residues. The ends were cut back, 5 bases at V and 8 bases at J, with 7 bases in the middle. This CDR3 reads CATSFEDEQFF. CDR3 bases: TGTGCCACCAGCTTTGAGGATGAGCAGTTCTTC.

This clonotype appeared many times. V and J are TRBV6-6 and TRBJ2-3; D gene unclear. The CDR3 covers 11 residues. Germline V gene data show CDR1 as MNHNY and CDR2 as SVGAGI (reference sequence). V was trimmed by 2 bases and J by 5 bases, leaving 2 bases between them. The CDR3 region is CASSYLDTQYF. The CDR3, as DNA: TGTGCCAGCAGTTACCTAGATACGCAGTATTTT.

This clonotype has a handful of counts. This chain links TRBV2 with TRBJ2-3; 10 bases map to TRBD1. This CDR3 spans 15 amino acids. CDR1 SNHLY and CDR2 FYNNEI come from the germline V gene. After removal of 4 bases from V and 3 bases from J, the junction contained 4 bases not matched to a gene. The CDR3 nucleotides read TGTGCCAGCAGTGTGACAGGGGGCGGGACAGATACGCAGTATTTT. It encodes CASSVTGGGTDTQYF.